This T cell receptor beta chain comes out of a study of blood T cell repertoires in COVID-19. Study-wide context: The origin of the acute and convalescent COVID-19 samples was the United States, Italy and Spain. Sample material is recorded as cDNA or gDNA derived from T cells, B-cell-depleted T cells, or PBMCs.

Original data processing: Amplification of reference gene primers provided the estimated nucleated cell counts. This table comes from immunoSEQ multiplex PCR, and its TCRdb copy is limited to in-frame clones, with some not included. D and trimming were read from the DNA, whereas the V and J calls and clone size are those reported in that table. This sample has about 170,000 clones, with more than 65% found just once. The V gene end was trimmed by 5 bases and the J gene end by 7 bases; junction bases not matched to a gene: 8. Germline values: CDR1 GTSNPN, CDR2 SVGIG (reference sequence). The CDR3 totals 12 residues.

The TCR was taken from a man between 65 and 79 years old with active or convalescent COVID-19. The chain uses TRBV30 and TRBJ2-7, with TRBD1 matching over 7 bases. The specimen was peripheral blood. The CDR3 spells CAWAFRTGEQYF. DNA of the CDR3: TGTGCCTGGGCCTTCCGGACAGGAGAGCAGTACTTC.